Listed here are 3 T cell receptor beta chains from one sample, sequenced in a study of CD8 T cells in Susac syndrome (dated by TCRdb to the late 2010s). The library was made by the immunoSEQ multiplex PCR assay. RNA was extracted with the RNeasy kit and roughly 0.5 to 1 ug was reverse transcribed using random hexamers. The public reads were run again by TCRdb, first through fastp at Q25 and then through MiXCR, and only productive beta chains were kept. Rows matching on CDR3 protein sequence are summarized as one entry with the most common DNA and genes. Present in this sample are 110,000 to 150,000 distinct CDR3 sequences, about 94% of which were seen just once. The ten largest clones capture over 0.075% of the sample. Sequenced: CD4+ T cells from PBMCs. All receptors derive from a human donor with Susac syndrome.

This chain joins TRBV29-1 and TRBJ2-5; a possible D gene is TRBD2 (6 bases). V was pared by 5 bases and J by 1 base, with 8 bases between. CDR3 length: 12 residues. Germline loops: CDR1 SQVTM, CDR2 ANQGSEA. CDR3 sequence (DNA): TGCAGCGTTCGCGGGACCCAAGAGACCCAGTACTTC. As protein: CSVRGTQETQYF.

The table lists this clonotype with a count of one. The rearrangement links TRBV10-2 to TRBJ2-7, with 8 bases that match TRBD1. V was pared by 7 bases and J by 8 bases, with 4 bases of the junction left unmatched. The CDR3 runs 11 residues. The germline CDR1 and CDR2 sequences are WSHSY and SAAADI. The CDR3 nucleotides read TGCGCCAGCACCTGGGACAGGCAGCAGTACTTC. Protein product: CASTWDRQQYF.

V usage is TRBV24-1 and J usage is TRBJ2-5, with TRBD2 matching 10 bases. Trimming cost V 6 bases and J 5 bases; bases outside gene matches: 11. Germline CDR1 KGHDR, CDR2 SFDVKD. The CDR3 consists of 16 residues. CDR3 loop: CATSPTAAGGWETQYF. CDR3 sequence (DNA): TGTGCCACCAGTCCGACAGCAGCGGGAGGGTGGGAGACCCAGTACTTC.